The clone carrying this T cell receptor beta chain showed up many times. The data stem from a study of T-cell reconstitution after alpha-beta-depleted transplantation in children. CDR1 is LGHDT, CDR2 YNNKEL, per germline (reference sequence). Trimming cost V 1 base and J 5 bases; bases outside gene matches: 8. CDR3 size: 15 residues. Unique molecular identifiers featured in how the TCRbeta library was prepared. Using its own MiXCR run on the PCR reads, TCRdb lists one record per CDR3 protein. The data contain about 90,000 distinct CDR3 sequences, roughly 8.3% of them singletons. The sequence derives from a human donor who donated a stem cell graft to a child with congenital amegakaryocytic thrombocytopenia. The specimen comprised PBMCs from the stem cell graft donor, sampled from the stem cell graft. The chain links TRBV3-1 to TRBJ2-7; 7 bases agree with TRBD2. The CDR3 DNA is TGTGCCAGCAGCCAAGGGGCGGGAGTCGCCCACGAGCAGTACTTC. Amino acid sequence: CASSQGAGVAHEQYF.